This T cell receptor (beta chain) is from a study of cytomegalovirus exposure and HLA in healthy donors. Among the donors, all were healthy bone marrow donors. With respect to this clone: The antigen is not known.

With 0 bases removed from V and 2 bases from J, the gap between germline ends came to 16 bases. The length of the CDR3 is 17 residues. In germline, CDR1 is SGHNT, CDR2 YYREEE (reference sequence). Findings of the study overall: What a later analysis showed was that several of the most significant clusters appeared linked to common viral pathogens. What a later analysis reportedly showed was that an Asian-associated ancestry cluster had fewer N-insertions than the roughly 670-donor mean. The records held CMV serostatus as the only immune exposure information.

The primer mix had 60 Vbeta and 13 Jbeta primers. The data were produced by immunoSEQ multiplex PCR, yet TCRdb's version contains in-frame clones alone and is incomplete. The sample shows more than 85,000 clones, around 15% of them seen only once. Input material: PBMCs. This TCR derives from a female donor in good health and CMV-seronegative. This chain uses TRBV5-4 with TRBJ2-3; D is ambiguous. This CDR3 reads CASSLDGRTSPTDTQYF. DNA of the CDR3: TGTGCCAGCAGCTTGGATGGGCGCACTTCCCCCACAGATACGCAGTATTTT.